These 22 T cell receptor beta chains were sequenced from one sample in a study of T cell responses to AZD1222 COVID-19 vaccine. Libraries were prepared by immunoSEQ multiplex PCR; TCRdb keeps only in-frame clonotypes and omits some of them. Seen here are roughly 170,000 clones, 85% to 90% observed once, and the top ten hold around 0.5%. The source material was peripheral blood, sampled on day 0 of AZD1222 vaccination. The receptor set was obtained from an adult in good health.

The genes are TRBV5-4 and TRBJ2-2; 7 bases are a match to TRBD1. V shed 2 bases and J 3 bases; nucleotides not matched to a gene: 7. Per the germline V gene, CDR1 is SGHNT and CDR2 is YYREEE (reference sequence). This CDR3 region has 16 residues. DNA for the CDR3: TGTGCCAGCAGCTTTAACCTCGGGACAGACACCGGGGAGCTGTTTTTT. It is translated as CASSFNLGTDTGELFF.

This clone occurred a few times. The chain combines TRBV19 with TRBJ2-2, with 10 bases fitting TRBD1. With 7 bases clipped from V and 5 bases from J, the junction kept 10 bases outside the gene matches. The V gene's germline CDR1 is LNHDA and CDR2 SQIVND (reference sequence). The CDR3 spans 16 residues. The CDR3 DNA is TGTGCCAGTATCCGTGGCCGGACAGGGGGGACCGGGGAGCTGTTTTTT. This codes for CASIRGRTGGTGELFF.

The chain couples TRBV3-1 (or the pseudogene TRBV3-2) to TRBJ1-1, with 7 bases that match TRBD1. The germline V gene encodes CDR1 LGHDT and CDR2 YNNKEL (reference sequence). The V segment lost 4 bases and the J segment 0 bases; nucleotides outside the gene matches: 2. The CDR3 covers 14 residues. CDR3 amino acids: CASSLGTVNTEAFF. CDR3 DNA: TGTGCCAGCAGCCTTGGGACAGTGAACACTGAAGCTTTCTTT.

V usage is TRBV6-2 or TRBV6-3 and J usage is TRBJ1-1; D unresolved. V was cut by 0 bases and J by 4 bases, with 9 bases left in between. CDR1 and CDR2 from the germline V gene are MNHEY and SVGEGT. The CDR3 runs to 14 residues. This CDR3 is CASSYSIGSTEAFF. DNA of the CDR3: TGTGCCAGCAGTTACTCGATAGGGAGCACTGAAGCTTTCTTT.

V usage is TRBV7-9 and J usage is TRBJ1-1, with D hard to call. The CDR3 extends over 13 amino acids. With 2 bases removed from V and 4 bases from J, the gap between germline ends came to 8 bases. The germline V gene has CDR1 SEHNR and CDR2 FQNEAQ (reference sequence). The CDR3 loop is CASSLPSVTEAFF. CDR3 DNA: TGTGCCAGCAGCTTACCATCCGTCACTGAAGCTTTCTTT.

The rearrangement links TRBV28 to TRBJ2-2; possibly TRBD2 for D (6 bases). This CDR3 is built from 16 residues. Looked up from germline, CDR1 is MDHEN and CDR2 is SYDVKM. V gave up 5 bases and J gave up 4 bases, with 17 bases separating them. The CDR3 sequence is CASSPPGGGATGELFF. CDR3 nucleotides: TGTGCCAGCAGTCCCCCGGGCGGCGGGGCCACCGGGGAGCTGTTTTTT.

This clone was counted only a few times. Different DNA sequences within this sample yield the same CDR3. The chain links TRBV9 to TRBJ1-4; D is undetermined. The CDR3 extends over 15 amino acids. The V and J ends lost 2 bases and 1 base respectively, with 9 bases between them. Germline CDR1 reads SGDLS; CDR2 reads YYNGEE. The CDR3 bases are TGTGCCAGCAGCGTTTTCAGCGGAACTAATGAAAAACTGTTTTTT. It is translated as CASSVFSGTNEKLFF.

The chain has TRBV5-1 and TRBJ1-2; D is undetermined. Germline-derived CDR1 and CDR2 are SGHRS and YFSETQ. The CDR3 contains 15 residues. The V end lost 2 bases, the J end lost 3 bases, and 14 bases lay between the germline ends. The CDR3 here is CASSLGGSSYYGYTF. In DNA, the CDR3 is TGCGCCAGCAGCTTAGGAGGGAGTTCCTACTATGGCTACACCTTC.

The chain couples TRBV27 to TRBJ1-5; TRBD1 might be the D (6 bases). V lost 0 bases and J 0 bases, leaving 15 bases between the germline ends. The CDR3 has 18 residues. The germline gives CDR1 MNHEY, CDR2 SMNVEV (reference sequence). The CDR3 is CASSLSSTWGLSNQPQHF. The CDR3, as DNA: TGTGCCAGCAGTTTATCTTCAACATGGGGGCTTAGCAATCAGCCCCAGCATTTT.

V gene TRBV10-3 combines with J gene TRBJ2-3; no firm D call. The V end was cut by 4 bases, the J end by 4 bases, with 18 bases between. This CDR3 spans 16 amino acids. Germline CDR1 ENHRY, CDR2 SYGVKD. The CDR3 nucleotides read TGTGCCATCAGTGTCACTGGGGTCAGGATGGCAGATACGCAGTATTTT. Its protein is CAISVTGVRMADTQYF.

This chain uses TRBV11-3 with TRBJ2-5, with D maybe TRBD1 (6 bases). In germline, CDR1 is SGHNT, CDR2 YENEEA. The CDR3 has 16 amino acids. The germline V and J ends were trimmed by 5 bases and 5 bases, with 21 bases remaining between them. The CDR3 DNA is TGTGCCAGCAGCACTCGAGGCTCAGGGGTTGACGAGACCCAGTACTTC. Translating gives CASSTRGSGVDETQYF.

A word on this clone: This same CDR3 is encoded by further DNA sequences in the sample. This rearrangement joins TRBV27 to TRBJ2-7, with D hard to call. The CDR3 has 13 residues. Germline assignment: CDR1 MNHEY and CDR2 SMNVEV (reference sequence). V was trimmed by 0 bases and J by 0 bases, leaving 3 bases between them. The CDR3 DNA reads TGTGCCAGCAGTTTATCGGACTCCTACGAGCAGTACTTC. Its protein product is CASSLSDSYEQYF.

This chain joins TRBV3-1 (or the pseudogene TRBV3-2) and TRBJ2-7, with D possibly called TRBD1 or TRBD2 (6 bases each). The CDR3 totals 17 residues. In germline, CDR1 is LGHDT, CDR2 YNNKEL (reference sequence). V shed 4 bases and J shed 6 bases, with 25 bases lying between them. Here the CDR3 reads CASSLPARGARLGEQYF. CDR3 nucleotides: TGTGCCAGCAGCCTACCAGCGAGGGGGGCGCGCCTAGGCGAGCAGTACTTC.

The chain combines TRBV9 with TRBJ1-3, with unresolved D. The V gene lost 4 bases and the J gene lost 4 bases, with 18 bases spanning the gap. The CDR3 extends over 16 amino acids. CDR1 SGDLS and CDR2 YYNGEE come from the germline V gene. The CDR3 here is CASSPPGSNVGNTIYF. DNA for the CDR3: TGTGCCAGCAGCCCTCCAGGATCTAACGTCGGAAACACCATATATTTT.

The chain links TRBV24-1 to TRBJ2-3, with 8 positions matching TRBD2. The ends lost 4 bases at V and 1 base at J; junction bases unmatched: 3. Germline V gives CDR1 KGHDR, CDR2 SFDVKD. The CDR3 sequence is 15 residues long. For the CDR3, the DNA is TGTGCCACCAGTGAGACTAGCGCCGGCACAGATACGCAGTATTTT. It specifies CATSETSAGTDTQYF.

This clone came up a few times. CDR3 sequence: CASSVASGIYNEQFF. Here the CDR3 DNA reads TGTGCCAGCAGCGTAGCTAGCGGGATCTACAATGAGCAGTTCTTC. The genes are TRBV9 and TRBJ2-1; 9 bases line up with TRBD2. The CDR3 sequence is 15 residues long. The V gene's germline CDR1 is SGDLS and CDR2 YYNGEE. Unmatched junction bases numbered 1, after V lost 0 bases and J lost 3 bases.

CDR3 amino acids: CASSSWTNYGYTF. CDR3 DNA sequence: TGTGCCAGCAGCTCATGGACAAACTATGGCTACACCTTC. The chain joins TRBV7-9 to TRBJ1-2; D may be TRBD1 (5 bases). The V gene's germline CDR1 is SEHNR and CDR2 FQNEAQ (reference sequence). CDR3 length equals 13 residues. Between the trimmed V and J ends, which lost 4 bases and 2 bases, there was a span of 8 bases.

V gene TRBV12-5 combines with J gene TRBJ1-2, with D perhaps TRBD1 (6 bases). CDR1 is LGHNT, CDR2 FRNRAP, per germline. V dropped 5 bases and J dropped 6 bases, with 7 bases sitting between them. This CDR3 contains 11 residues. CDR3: CASGPGDGYTF. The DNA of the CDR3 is TGTGCTAGTGGTCCAGGGGATGGCTACACCTTC. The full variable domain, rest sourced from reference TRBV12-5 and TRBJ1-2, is DARVTQTPRHKVTEMGQEVTMRCQPILGHNTVFWYRQTMMQGLELLAYFRNRAPLDDSGMPKDRFSAEMPDATLATLKIQPSEPRDSAVYFCASGPGDGYTFGSGTRLTVV.

DNA of the CDR3: TGTGCCAGCAGCATCTCTCTGGGGCGGGGGAACACTGAAGCTTTCTTT. This codes for CASSISLGRGNTEAFF. The chain joins TRBV9 to TRBJ1-1; possible D gene TRBD1, 5 bases. Germline V gives CDR1 SGDLS, CDR2 YYNGEE. The V gene lost 4 bases and the J gene lost 1 base, with 17 bases spanning the gap. The CDR3 totals 16 residues.

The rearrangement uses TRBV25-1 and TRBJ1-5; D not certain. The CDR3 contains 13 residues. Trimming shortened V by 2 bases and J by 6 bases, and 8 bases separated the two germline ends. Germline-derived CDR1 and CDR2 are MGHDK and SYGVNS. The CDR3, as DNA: TGTGCCAGCAGTGAAGGAGGGAGTCAGCCCCAGCATTTT. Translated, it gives CASSEGGSQPQHF.

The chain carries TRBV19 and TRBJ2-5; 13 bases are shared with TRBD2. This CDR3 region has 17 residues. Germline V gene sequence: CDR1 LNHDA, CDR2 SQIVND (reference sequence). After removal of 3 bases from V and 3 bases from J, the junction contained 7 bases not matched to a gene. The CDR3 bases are TGTGCCAGTAGTATCCGACTAGCGGGGGGCCTGGAAGAGACCCAGTACTTC. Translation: CASSIRLAGGLEETQYF.

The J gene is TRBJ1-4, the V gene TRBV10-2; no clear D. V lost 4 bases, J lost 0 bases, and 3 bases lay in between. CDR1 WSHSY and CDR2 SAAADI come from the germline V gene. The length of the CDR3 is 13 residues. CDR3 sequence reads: CASSVPTNEKLFF. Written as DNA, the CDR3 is TGCGCCAGCAGTGTACCAACTAATGAAAAACTGTTTTTT.